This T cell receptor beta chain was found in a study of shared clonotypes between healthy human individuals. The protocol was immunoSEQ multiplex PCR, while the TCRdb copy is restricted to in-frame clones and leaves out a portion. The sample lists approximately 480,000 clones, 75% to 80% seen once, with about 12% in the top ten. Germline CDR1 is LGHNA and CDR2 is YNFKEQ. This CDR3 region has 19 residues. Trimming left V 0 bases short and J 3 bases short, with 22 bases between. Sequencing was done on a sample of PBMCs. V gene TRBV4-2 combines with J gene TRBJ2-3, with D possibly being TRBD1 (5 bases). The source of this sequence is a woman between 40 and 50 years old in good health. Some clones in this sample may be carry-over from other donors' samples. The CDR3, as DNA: TGTGCCAGCAGCCAAGATAGAAGGGGCTTCCCCACACGGACAGATACGCAGTATTTT. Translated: CASSQDRRGFPTRTDTQYF.